Shown below are 20 T cell receptor beta chains from a single sample sequenced in a study of blood T cell repertoires in COVID-19. Repertoires were generated with immunoSEQ multiplex PCR, while TCRdb's copy carries only in-frame clones and drops some. The sample yields about 240,000 clones, approximately 86% seen once. The sequencing input was peripheral blood. These receptors originate from a woman between 45 and 65 years old with COVID-19, enrolled during active disease.

The chain joins TRBV12-5 to TRBJ1-2; D is perhaps TRBD1 (6 bases). With 6 bases removed from V and 1 base from J, the gap between germline ends came to 18 bases. The CDR3 consists of 16 residues. CDR1 and CDR2 from the germline V gene are LGHNT and FRNRAP. The CDR3 DNA follows: TGTGCTAGTGGGTCGGACAGAAGGCCGCTTAACTATGGCTACACCTTC. Translating it yields CASGSDRRPLNYGYTF.

This clone was seen more than once but under ten times. The chain uses TRBV11-2 and TRBJ1-6; 9 bases match TRBD1. V was clipped by 5 bases and J by 6 bases; unmatched bases: 5. The CDR3 loop spans 15 amino acids. Germline values: CDR1 SGHAT, CDR2 FQNNGV. CDR3 nucleotide sequence: TGTGCCAGCAGCCTGCGGGACAGGGCTAATTCACCCCTCCACTTT. It translates to CASSLRDRANSPLHF.

This clone appeared a few times. J is TRBJ1-5 and V is TRBV19, with D unresolved. Germline lookup yields CDR1 LNHDA and CDR2 SQIVND (reference sequence). This CDR3 region has 13 residues. The V gene lost 1 base and the J gene lost 6 bases, with 7 bases spanning the gap. The CDR3 DNA reads as TGTGCCAGTAGTATAGCATCCGGTCAGCCCCAGCATTTT. Translation: CASSIASGQPQHF.

The rearrangement links TRBV6-2 or TRBV6-3 to TRBJ2-7; TRBD2 agrees at 7 bases. Germline V gene data show CDR1 as MNHEY and CDR2 as SVGEGT. The V and J ends lost 6 bases and 3 bases, in that order; junction bases with no gene match: 8. This CDR3 has 14 amino acids. The CDR3 nucleotides are TGTGCCAGCAGCTATCGACCGGGGGGCTACGAGCAGTACTTC. This translates into CASSYRPGGYEQYF.

The chain recombines TRBV28 with TRBJ1-2, with TRBD1 as a possible D gene (5 bases). Germline V gene lookup returns CDR1 MDHEN and CDR2 SYDVKM. The CDR3 contains 13 residues. V was pared by 3 bases and J by 7 bases, with 12 bases between. The DNA of the CDR3 is TGTGCCAGCAGTTTCGGGGGTAGGACTGGCTACACCTTC. It translates to CASSFGGRTGYTF.

The V call is TRBV18, the J call TRBJ2-4; D ambiguous. This CDR3 spans 15 amino acids. Germline CDR1 is KGHSH and CDR2 is LQKENI. With 2 bases removed from V and 8 bases from J, the gap between germline ends came to 16 bases. DNA of the CDR3: TGTGCCAGCTCACCAAGCCAACAGAGTTGGGACATTCAGTACTTC. Protein sequence: CASSPSQQSWDIQYF.

The V call is TRBV6-6, the J call TRBJ2-3; a weak D match, TRBD1 (6 bases). Germline values: CDR1 MNHNY, CDR2 SVGAGI (reference sequence). Trimming took 6 bases from V and 5 from J, leaving 9 bases between them. This CDR3 is 12 amino acids long. The CDR3 here is CASRRTEDTQYF. The CDR3 DNA sequence: TGTGCCAGCAGACGGACAGAAGATACGCAGTATTTT.

The CDR3 sequence: CASSVGGVSEQYF. The CDR3 DNA sequence: TGTGCCAGCAGCGTAGGGGGGGTATCCGAGCAGTACTTC. The chain joins TRBV9 to TRBJ2-7, with D maybe TRBD2 (6 bases). Trimming took off 0 bases at V and 6 bases at J, with 10 bases between the two ends. The CDR3 loop spans 13 amino acids. The germline V gene encodes CDR1 SGDLS and CDR2 YYNGEE.

The chain combines TRBV29-1 with TRBJ1-3; 11 bases are a match to TRBD1. Trimming removed 0 bases from V and 2 bases from J; junction bases left unmatched: 0. CDR1 is SQVTM and CDR2 is ANQGSEA in the germline V gene. This CDR3 is 15 amino acids long. As DNA, the CDR3 is TGCAGCGTTGAAGAGGACAGGGGGCCTGGAAACACCATATATTTT. This sequence encodes CSVEEDRGPGNTIYF.

The rearrangement links TRBV9 to TRBJ1-1; possible D gene TRBD1, 6 bases. CDR3 size: 14 residues. Germline CDR1 is SGDLS and CDR2 is YYNGEE. Trimming cost V 4 bases and J 4 bases, with 14 bases left between them. The CDR3 DNA reads TGTGCCAGCAGCTCAGGGGAGGGGACCACTGAAGCTTTCTTT. The encoded protein is CASSSGEGTTEAFF.

This clone was recorded many times. The rearrangement uses TRBV30 and TRBJ2-2; 7 bases are a match to TRBD1. Germline lookup yields CDR1 GTSNPN and CDR2 SVGIG (reference sequence). This CDR3 contains 13 residues. V shed 6 bases and J 1 base; nucleotides not matched to a gene: 2. In nucleotides, the CDR3 is TGTGCCTGCCGGGACAGGAACACCGGGGAGCTGTTTTTT. As protein: CACRDRNTGELFF.

The chain has TRBV7-2 and TRBJ1-2; D may be TRBD1 (5 bases). This CDR3 is 15 amino acids long. The V end was cut by 2 bases, the J end by 0 bases, with 10 bases between. Germline CDR1 and CDR2: SGHTA and FQGNSA. CDR3: CASSLTGGANYGYTF. For the CDR3, the DNA is TGTGCCAGCAGCTTAACGGGGGGAGCTAACTATGGCTACACCTTC.

This chain connects TRBV29-1 to TRBJ1-1, with unresolved D. This CDR3 has 13 residues. Looked up from germline, CDR1 is SQVTM and CDR2 is ANQGSEA. Trimming shortened V by 7 bases and J by 7 bases, and 19 bases separated the two germline ends. The CDR3 DNA reads TGCAGCGCCCAAAACAGCGGCGGGAATGAAGCTTTCTTT. This sequence encodes CSAQNSGGNEAFF. Drawing the rest from reference TRBV29-1 and TRBJ1-1, the complete variable domain is SAVISQKPSRDICQRGTSLTIQCQVDSQVTMMFWYRQQPGQSLTLIATANQGSEATYESGFVIDKFPISRPNLTFSTLTVSNMSPEDSSIYLCSAQNSGGNEAFFGQGTRLTVV.

The J gene is TRBJ1-4, the V gene TRBV19; no clear D gene. Germline CDR1 reads LNHDA; CDR2 reads SQIVND (reference sequence). There are 14 residues in the CDR3. Trimming pared 10 bases from V and 2 bases from J, leaving 14 bases between. CDR3: CATNGGRTNEKLFF. DNA of the CDR3: TGTGCCACAAACGGAGGAAGGACTAATGAAAAACTGTTTTTT. Looking up the rest from reference TRBV19 and TRBJ1-4 gives the full variable domain: DGGITQSPKYLFRKEGQNVTLSCEQNLNHDAMYWYRQDPGQGLRLIYYSQIVNDFQKGDIAEGYSVSREKKESFPLTVTSAQKNPTAFYLCATNGGRTNEKLFFGSGTQLSVL.

The J gene is TRBJ1-1, the V gene TRBV18; no reliable D call. The germline V gene has CDR1 KGHSH and CDR2 LQKENI. CDR3 length equals 17 residues. V lost 1 base and J lost 1, with 16 bases in between. The DNA for the CDR3 is TGTGCCAGCTCACCACGGGAGACCCTTGCAGGGAACACTGAAGCTTTCTTT. It translates to CASSPRETLAGNTEAFF.

The chain couples TRBV6-6 to TRBJ1-4, with D unclear. Trimming shortened V by 5 bases and J by 5 bases, and 9 bases separated the two germline ends. Germline V CDR1 and CDR2: MNHNY, SVGAGI (reference sequence). The CDR3 consists of 13 residues. The CDR3 region is CASSGDGNEKLFF. In DNA form, the CDR3 reads TGTGCCAGCAGTGGAGACGGGAATGAAAAACTGTTTTTT.

CDR3 region: CASSLAVGQGSGYTF. CDR3 coding DNA: TGCGCCAGCAGCTTGGCCGTCGGACAGGGGAGTGGCTACACCTTC. V and J are TRBV5-1 and TRBJ1-2; 9 bases agree with TRBD1. This CDR3 contains 15 residues. In germline, CDR1 is SGHRS, CDR2 YFSETQ. V lost 0 bases, J lost 7 bases, and 7 bases stayed unmatched.

The chain combines TRBV12-3 or TRBV12-4 with TRBJ1-2; D possibly corresponds to TRBD1 (6 bases). The CDR3 runs 13 residues. Trimming took 7 bases from V and 8 from J, leaving 17 bases between them. The DNA of the CDR3 is TGTGCCAGCACCCAAAATCCAGGGGAAGGCTACACCTTC. Amino acids: CASTQNPGEGYTF.

The chain joins TRBV5-4 to TRBJ2-1; D might be TRBD2 (5 bases). This CDR3 is 16 amino acids long. V gave up 5 bases and J gave up 0 bases, with 15 bases separating them. Per germline, CDR1 SGHNT and CDR2 YYREEE (reference sequence). CDR3 sequence: CASRASGKSSYNEQFF. CDR3 DNA sequence: TGTGCCAGCAGAGCGTCCGGGAAAAGCTCCTACAATGAGCAGTTCTTC.

The rearrangement joins TRBV27 to TRBJ1-1, with 7 positions matching TRBD1. The V gene's germline CDR1 is MNHEY and CDR2 SMNVEV (reference sequence). J lost 1 base, V lost 5 bases, and 4 bases had no gene match. The CDR3 has 14 amino acids. The CDR3 coding sequence is TGTGCCAGCAGTGGCGGGACAGCGAACACTGAAGCTTTCTTT. This sequence encodes CASSGGTANTEAFF.